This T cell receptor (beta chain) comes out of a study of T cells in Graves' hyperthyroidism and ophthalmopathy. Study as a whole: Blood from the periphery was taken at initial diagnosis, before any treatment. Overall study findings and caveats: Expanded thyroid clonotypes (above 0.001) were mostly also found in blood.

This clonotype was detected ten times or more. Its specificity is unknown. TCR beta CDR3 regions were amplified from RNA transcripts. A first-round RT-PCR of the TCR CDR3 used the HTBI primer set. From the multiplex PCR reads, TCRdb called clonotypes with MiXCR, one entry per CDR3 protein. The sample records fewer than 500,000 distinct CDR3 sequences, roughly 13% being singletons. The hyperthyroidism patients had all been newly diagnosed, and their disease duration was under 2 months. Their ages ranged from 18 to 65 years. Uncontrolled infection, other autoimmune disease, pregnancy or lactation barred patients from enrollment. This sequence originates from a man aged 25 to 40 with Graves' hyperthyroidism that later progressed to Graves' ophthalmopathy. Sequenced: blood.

DNA of the CDR3: TGTGCCAGCAGTCACGGGACACCCGCTAACTATGGCTACACCTTC. It specifies CASSHGTPANYGYTF. J is TRBJ1-2 and V is TRBV12-3 or TRBV12-4, with D possibly TRBD1 on 6 matching bases. CDR3 length equals 15 residues. V was cut by 5 bases and J by 0 bases, with 13 bases left in between.